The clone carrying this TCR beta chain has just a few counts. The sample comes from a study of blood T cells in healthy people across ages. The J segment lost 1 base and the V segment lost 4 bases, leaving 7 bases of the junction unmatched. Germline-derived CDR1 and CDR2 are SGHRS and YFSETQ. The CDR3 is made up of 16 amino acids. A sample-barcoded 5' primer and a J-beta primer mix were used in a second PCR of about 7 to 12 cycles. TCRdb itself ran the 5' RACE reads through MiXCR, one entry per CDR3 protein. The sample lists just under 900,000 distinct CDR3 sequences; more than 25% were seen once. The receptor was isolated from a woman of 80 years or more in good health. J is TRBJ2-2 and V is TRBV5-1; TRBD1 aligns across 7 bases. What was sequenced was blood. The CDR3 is CASSHGTVGNTGELFF. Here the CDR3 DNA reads TGCGCCAGCAGCCACGGGACAGTTGGGAACACCGGGGAGCTGTTTTTT.